This T cell receptor beta chain stems from a study of beta chain features in type 1 diabetes. This clone was seen a handful of times. Antigen: not known. General study findings and limits: There was a moderate but significant shortening of TCRB CDR3s in all four CD4+ subsets of Type 1 diabetes patients.

What was sequenced were expressed TCRB transcripts, since all of the isolated RNA had been reverse transcribed. Produced via immunoSEQ multiplex PCR; TCRdb's table is partial and in-frame only. The sample yields 130,000 to 150,000 clones, 6.5% to 8.5% seen once. V lost 3 bases and J 0 bases, leaving 13 bases between the germline ends. This CDR3 comprises 15 residues. The V gene's germline CDR1 is SGHKS and CDR2 YYEKEE (reference sequence). This receptor was obtained from a woman aged 25 to 45 in good health. Sequencing was performed on central memory CD4+ T cells from blood. The chain links TRBV5-5 to TRBJ2-7, with D unresolved. In nucleotides, the CDR3 is TGTGCCAGCAGCTCCGACAACCGGAACTCCTACGAGCAGTACTTC. Encoded protein: CASSSDNRNSYEQYF.